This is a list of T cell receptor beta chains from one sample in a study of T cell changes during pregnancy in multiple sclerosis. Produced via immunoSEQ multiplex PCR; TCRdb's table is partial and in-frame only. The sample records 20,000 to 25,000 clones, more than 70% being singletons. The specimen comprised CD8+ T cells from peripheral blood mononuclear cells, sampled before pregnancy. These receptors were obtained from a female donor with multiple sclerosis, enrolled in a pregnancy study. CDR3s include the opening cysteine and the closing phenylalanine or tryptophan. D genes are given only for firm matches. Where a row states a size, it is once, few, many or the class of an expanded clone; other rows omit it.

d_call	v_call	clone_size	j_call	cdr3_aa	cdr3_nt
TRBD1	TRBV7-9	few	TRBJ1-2	CASSFAGTGGPYGYTF	TGTGCCAGCAGCTTTGCCGGGACAGGGGGACCCTATGGCTACACCTTC
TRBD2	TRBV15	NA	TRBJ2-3	CATSWEGTSVTGINTQYF	TGTGCCACCAGCTGGGAGGGGACTAGTGTGACGGGGATCAATACGCAGTATTTT
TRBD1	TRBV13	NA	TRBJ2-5	CASSSMGQGAETQYF	TGTGCCAGCAGCTCCATGGGACAGGGAGCAGAGACCCAGTACTTC
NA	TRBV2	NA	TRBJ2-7	CASNDLHIAPYEQYF	TGTGCCAGCAATGACTTACATATTGCTCCGTACGAGCAGTACTTC
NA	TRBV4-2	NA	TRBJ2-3	CASSQAAGVADTQYF	TGTGCCAGCAGCCAAGCGGCAGGGGTAGCAGATACGCAGTATTTT
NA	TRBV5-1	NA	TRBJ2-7	CASSLGSGTYEQYF	TGCGCCAGCAGCTTGGGATCAGGGACCTACGAGCAGTACTTC
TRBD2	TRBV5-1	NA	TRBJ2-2	CASSTGLAGAVGELFF	TGCGCCAGCAGCACGGGACTAGCGGGAGCGGTCGGGGAGCTGTTTTTT
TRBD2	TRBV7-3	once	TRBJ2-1	CASSSQTSGAYNEQFF	TGTGCCAGCAGCTCCCAAACTAGCGGGGCTTACAATGAGCAGTTCTTC
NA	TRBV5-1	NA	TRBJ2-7	CASSFWTEGYEQYF	TGCGCCAGCAGCTTTTGGACAGAAGGCTACGAGCAGTACTTC
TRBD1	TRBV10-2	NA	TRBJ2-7	CASSELGGPVGARYLYEQYF	TGCGCCAGCAGTGAATTAGGGGGCCCCGTAGGAGCGAGATACCTCTACGAGCAGTACTTC
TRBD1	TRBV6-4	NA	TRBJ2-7	CASSESSGGNYEQYF	TGTGCCAGCAGTGAATCATCAGGGGGCAACTACGAGCAGTACTTC
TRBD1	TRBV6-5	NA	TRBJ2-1	CASSYSPGQIFNEQFF	TGTGCCAGCAGTTACTCCCCGGGACAGATCTTCAATGAGCAGTTCTTC
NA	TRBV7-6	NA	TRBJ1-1	CASSLAELNTEAFF	TGTGCCAGCAGCTTAGCCGAGTTGAACACTGAAGCTTTCTTT
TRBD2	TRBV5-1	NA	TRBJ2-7	CASSLFFSGRYEQYF	TGCGCCAGCAGCTTGTTTTTCAGCGGGAGGTACGAGCAGTACTTC
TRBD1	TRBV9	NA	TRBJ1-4	CASSASGQDEKLFF	TGTGCCAGCAGCGCCTCCGGACAGGATGAAAAACTGTTTTTT
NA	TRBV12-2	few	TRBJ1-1	CASRLAPWGHRKGNNRAEAFF	TGTGCAAGTCGCTTAGCTCCATGGGGCCATAGGAAGGGGAACAATCGGGCTGAAGCTTTCTTT
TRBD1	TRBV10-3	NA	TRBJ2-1	CAISYRGEAYNEQFF	TGTGCCATCAGCTACAGGGGAGAGGCCTACAATGAGCAGTTCTTC
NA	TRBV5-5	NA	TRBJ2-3	CASSLPHYWGLSTDTQYF	TGTGCCAGCAGCTTGCCACATTACTGGGGCCTGAGCACAGATACGCAGTATTTT
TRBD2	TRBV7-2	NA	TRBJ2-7	CASSSTLAGAYEQYF	TGTGCCAGCAGCTCAACACTAGCGGGAGCCTACGAGCAGTACTTC
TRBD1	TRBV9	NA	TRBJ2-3	CASSVPEAGGGADTQYF	TGTGCCAGCAGCGTACCCGAGGCAGGGGGCGGCGCAGATACGCAGTATTTT
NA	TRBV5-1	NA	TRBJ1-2	CASSLSTRLYGYTF	TGCGCCAGCAGCTTGAGTACCAGGTTATATGGCTACACCTTC
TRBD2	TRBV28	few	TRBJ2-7	CASSRGLAGVQEQYF	TGTGCCAGCAGTCGAGGACTAGCGGGAGTGCAAGAGCAGTACTTC
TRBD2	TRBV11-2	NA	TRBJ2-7	CASSELLAGAYEQYF	TGTGCCAGCAGCGAATTGCTAGCGGGGGCCTACGAGCAGTACTTC
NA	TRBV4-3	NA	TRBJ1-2	CASSQDWYSTNYGYTF	TGCGCCAGCAGCCAAGATTGGTACAGCACTAACTATGGCTACACCTTC
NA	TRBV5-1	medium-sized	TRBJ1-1	CASSLGTHGGDTEAFF	TGCGCCAGCAGCTTGGGGACACACGGAGGGGACACTGAAGCTTTCTTT
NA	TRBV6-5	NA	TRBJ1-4	CATYGAKGEKLFF	TGTGCCACCTATGGGGCGAAGGGTGAAAAACTGTTTTTT
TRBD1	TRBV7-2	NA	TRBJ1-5	CASSWRRQGFNQPQHF	TGTGCCAGCAGCTGGCGGCGACAGGGGTTCAATCAGCCCCAGCATTTT